These 20 T cell receptor beta chains originate from one sample sequenced in a study of T cell responses to AZD1222 COVID-19 vaccine. Libraries were prepared by immunoSEQ multiplex PCR; TCRdb keeps only in-frame clonotypes and omits some of them. The data hold about 160,000 clones, with 75% to 95% observed a single time. Sequenced here: peripheral blood, sampled on day 0 of AZD1222 vaccination. The origin of the receptors is an adult in good health.

V is TRBV5-1 and J is TRBJ1-1, with D unresolved. V was clipped by 0 bases and J by 0 bases, with 6 bases between them. This CDR3 is 14 amino acids long. Germline assignment: CDR1 SGHRS and CDR2 YFSETQ. The CDR3 sequence: CASSLEYMNTEAFF. As DNA, the CDR3 is TGCGCCAGCAGCTTGGAGTACATGAACACTGAAGCTTTCTTT. The entire variable domain, with the rest obtained from reference TRBV5-1 and TRBJ1-1, is as follows: KAGVTQTPRYLIKTRGQQVTLSCSPISGHRSVSWYQQTPGQGLQFLFEYFSETQRNKGNFPGRFSGRQFSNSRSEMNVSTLELGDSALYLCASSLEYMNTEAFFGQGTRLTVV.

The chain joins TRBV9 to TRBJ2-5; D possibly corresponds to TRBD1 (7 bases). This CDR3 spans 13 amino acids. The germline V and J ends were trimmed by 3 bases and 5 bases, with 11 bases remaining between them. CDR1 and CDR2 (germline): SGDLS, YYNGEE. Here the CDR3 DNA reads TGTGCCAGCAGCGGTCCAGGGGGGGAGACCCAGTACTTC. Translation: CASSGPGGETQYF.

The CDR3 is CASSGTGGNQPQHF. The CDR3 region has the DNA TGTGCCAGTAGTGGGACAGGAGGCAATCAGCCCCAGCATTTT. The chain has TRBV19 and TRBJ1-5, with 8 bases identical to TRBD1. Germline V gene data show CDR1 as LNHDA and CDR2 as SQIVND (reference sequence). V shed 5 bases, J shed 2 bases, and the junction held 2 bases outside the gene matches. The CDR3 has 14 residues.

V gene TRBV5-1 combines with J gene TRBJ1-2; D gene ambiguous. With 4 bases removed from V and 1 base from J, the gap between germline ends came to 14 bases. The CDR3 is made up of 15 amino acids. The germline CDR1 and CDR2 sequences are SGHRS and YFSETQ. This CDR3 is CASSRIGKRNYGYTF. In nucleotides, the CDR3 is TGCGCCAGCAGCCGAATCGGTAAACGTAACTATGGCTACACCTTC.

This rearrangement joins TRBV9 to TRBJ1-2; D is perhaps TRBD1 (6 bases). Germline V CDR1 and CDR2: SGDLS, YYNGEE. Trimming pared 0 bases from V and 3 bases from J, leaving 12 bases between. There are 15 residues in the CDR3. Here the CDR3 reads CASSVAEGEYYGYTF. In DNA form, the CDR3 reads TGTGCCAGCAGCGTAGCGGAGGGGGAATACTATGGCTACACCTTC.

This clone was recorded only once. The chain recombines TRBV6-5 with TRBJ1-2; D gene unclear. Trimming cost V 6 bases and J 7 bases, with 15 bases left between them. The germline CDR1 and CDR2 sequences are MNHEY and SVGAGI. The CDR3 contains 13 residues. CDR3 sequence (DNA): TGTGCCAGCAGAGGACCGGCTTGGGGTGGCTACACCTTC. Translation: CASRGPAWGGYTF.

This chain joins TRBV28 and TRBJ1-1; D not resolved. Germline assignment: CDR1 MDHEN and CDR2 SYDVKM. V was cut by 8 bases and J by 1 base, with 14 bases left in between. CDR3 length: 14 residues. The DNA for the CDR3 is TGTGCCAGCTCCGTTCCGGGCAGGAACACTGAAGCTTTCTTT. Translation gives CASSVPGRNTEAFF.

This chain links TRBV28 with TRBJ1-4; D uncertain. This CDR3 region has 11 residues. Germline CDR1 reads MDHEN; CDR2 reads SYDVKM. V lost 6 bases and J lost 4, with 3 bases in between. The CDR3 nucleotides read TGTGCCAGCAGCTTTAATGAAAAACTGTTTTTT. This gives the protein CASSFNEKLFF.

The chain combines TRBV2 with TRBJ1-5, with a weak D call TRBD1 (6 bases). Germline V gene sequence: CDR1 SNHLY, CDR2 FYNNEI. V dropped 4 bases and J dropped 1 base, with 11 bases sitting between them. The CDR3 runs to 15 residues. As DNA, the CDR3 is TGTGCCAGCAGTGTACAGGGCCGGAGCAATCAGCCCCAGCATTTT. Protein sequence: CASSVQGRSNQPQHF.

The chain has TRBV14 and TRBJ1-1, with D perhaps TRBD1 (5 bases). V lost 5 bases to trimming and J lost 5 bases, with 12 bases between them. CDR3 length: 13 residues. Per the germline V gene, CDR1 is SGHDN and CDR2 is FVKESK. The CDR3 region has the DNA TGTGCCAGCAGCGGGGAGACAGTTACTGAAGCTTTCTTT. Its translation: CASSGETVTEAFF. Looking up the rest from reference TRBV14 and TRBJ1-1 gives the full variable domain: EAGVTQFPSHSVIEKGQTVTLRCDPISGHDNLYWYRRVMGKEIKFLLHFVKESKQDESGMPNNRFLAERTGGTYSTLKVQPAELEDSGVYFCASSGETVTEAFFGQGTRLTVV.

The V gene is TRBV10-3, the J gene TRBJ1-1; D is unclear. Germline CDR1 is ENHRY and CDR2 is SYGVKD. This CDR3 spans 16 amino acids. Trimming took 1 base from V and 1 from J, leaving 13 bases between them. In DNA form, the CDR3 reads TGTGCCATCAGTGAGTTGGCCTCACATGGGAACACTGAAGCTTTCTTT. Amino acids: CAISELASHGNTEAFF.

This clone has a single count. The chain recombines TRBV5-6 with TRBJ1-1; 12 bases agree with TRBD1. J gave up 6 bases and V 2 bases, and 11 bases lay outside the gene matches. Germline CDR1 reads SGHDT; CDR2 reads YYEEEE. The CDR3 spans 17 residues. The CDR3 DNA is TGTGCCAGCAGCTTCCCGGGACAGGGGGCCAAGTTCTCTGAAGCTTTCTTT. It encodes CASSFPGQGAKFSEAFF.

V is TRBV28 and J is TRBJ1-4, with 8 positions matching TRBD1. J lost 7 bases, V lost 6 bases, and 7 bases had no gene match. Germline V CDR1 and CDR2: MDHEN, SYDVKM. This CDR3 has 14 residues. This CDR3 is CASRKGQVREKLFF. CDR3 DNA sequence: TGTGCCAGCAGAAAGGGACAGGTCCGTGAAAAACTGTTTTTT.

J is TRBJ1-5 and V is TRBV2; no reliable D call. The CDR3 consists of 16 residues. The germline V and J ends were trimmed by 2 bases and 4 bases, with 15 bases remaining between them. Germline V lookup: CDR1 SNHLY, CDR2 FYNNEI. CDR3 sequence: CASSEFPGQQNQPQHF. The DNA of the CDR3 is TGTGCCAGCAGTGAATTCCCGGGCCAGCAAAATCAGCCCCAGCATTTT.

Turning to this clone: A much larger clone differs from this one at a single base, so this may be a read error. The chain recombines TRBV2 with TRBJ1-6, with 8 bases matching TRBD1. This CDR3 contains 13 residues. V lost 6 bases, J lost 7 bases, and 2 bases stayed unmatched. CDR1 is SNHLY and CDR2 is FYNNEI in the germline V gene. Written as DNA, the CDR3 is TGTGCCAGCAGGGACAGGGAAAATTCACCCCTCCACTTT. This translates into CASRDRENSPLHF.

On this clone: An end of the junction does not agree with germline; a read error may underlie this. The V gene is TRBV9, the J gene TRBJ1-2; D not resolved. CDR3 length: 14 amino acids. CDR1 and CDR2 (germline): SGDLS, YYNGEE. The CDR3 coding sequence is TGTGCCAGCAGCCCCCGTTTAGGAAGCGACACAAACCTTTTC. This codes for CASSPRLGSDTNLF.

CDR3 region: CASSFGTGLSGANVLTF. CDR3 DNA sequence: TGTGCCAGCAGCTTCGGGACAGGGCTCTCTGGGGCCAACGTCCTGACTTTC. The V gene is TRBV7-9, the J gene TRBJ2-6, with 9 positions matching TRBD1. CDR1 is SEHNR, CDR2 FQNEAQ, per germline (reference sequence). With V trimmed by 3 bases and J by 0 bases, 3 bases remained unmatched. This CDR3 spans 17 amino acids.

The CDR3 is CATSRDRSGYGYTF. CDR3 nucleotides: TGTGCCACCAGCAGAGATCGCAGCGGCTATGGCTACACCTTC. The chain is built from TRBV15 and TRBJ1-2; no firm D call. Trimming removed 0 bases at V and 4 bases at J, with 9 bases between. This CDR3 contains 14 residues. Germline CDR1 reads LNHNV; CDR2 reads YYDKDF (reference sequence).

The chain recombines TRBV10-1 with TRBJ1-4; 9 nucleotides line up with TRBD1. Germline CDR1 and CDR2: WNHNN and SYGVQD (reference sequence). Trimming at V came to 0 bases and at J to 8 bases, leaving 4 bases not matched to a gene. The CDR3 has 15 residues. Written as DNA, the CDR3 is TGCGCCAGCAGTGAGTCGACAGGGGGAAAGGAAAAACTGTTTTTT. Amino acids: CASSESTGGKEKLFF.

The rearrangement joins TRBV5-1 to TRBJ1-2; 7 bases line up with TRBD1. V lost 0 bases, J lost 7 bases, and 3 bases stayed unmatched. This CDR3 is built from 13 residues. Germline CDR1 reads SGHRS; CDR2 reads YFSETQ. This CDR3 reads CASSLEGARGYTF. CDR3 sequence (DNA): TGCGCCAGCAGCTTGGAGGGGGCGCGTGGCTACACCTTC.